The clone carrying this TCR beta chain was seen more than once but under ten times. For the library, individual cDNA molecules each received unique molecular identifiers. Each CDR3 protein gets one entry after TCRdb re-called the RACE reads with MiXCR. This table has 60,000 or so distinct CDR3 sequences, 9.5% to 10% appearing once. The data were taken from a study of human T cells and chemical hapten exposure. Time point noted: pre-sensitization, week 0. Treatment defined: therapeutic diphenylcyclopropenone sensitization with weekly scalp DPC. Those who donated were patients with alopecia, 18 to 70 years of age, and suitable for DPC. Germline V gene sequence: CDR1 KGHDR, CDR2 SFDVKD. Trimming removed 3 bases from V and 3 bases from J, with 2 bases in between. CDR3 size: 11 residues.

The V call is TRBV24-1, the J call TRBJ2-7; D unresolved. The specimen was whole blood, collected in connection with sensitization to the hapten diphenylcyclopropenone (DPC). This clonotype originated in a man aged 35-49 years with alopecia areata. Some clones in this sample may be carry-over from other donors' samples. CDR3 loop: CATSDGYEQYF. CDR3 coding DNA: TGTGCCACCAGTGATGGCTACGAGCAGTACTTC.